This T cell receptor (beta chain) was observed in a study of human T cells and chemical hapten exposure. Time point given: patch test 1, 2 weeks after DPC sensitization. Treatment noted: therapeutic diphenylcyclopropenone sensitization with weekly scalp DPC. CDR1 is MDHEN and CDR2 is SYDVKM in the germline V gene. CDR3 length: 11 residues. V dropped 6 bases and J dropped 5 bases, with 7 bases sitting between them. Unique molecular identifiers were attached to individual cDNA molecules within the library. TCRdb re-called the RACE reads through MiXCR, storing one row per CDR3 protein. This sample has about 120,000 distinct CDR3 sequences, with roughly 13% found just once.

V usage is TRBV28 and J usage is TRBJ1-1; D is unresolved. The TCR originated in a man younger than 30 with alopecia areata. Some clones in this sample may be carry-over from other donors' samples. The sequences come from whole blood, collected in connection with sensitization to the hapten diphenylcyclopropenone (DPC). The CDR3 is CASRQRTEAFF. The CDR3 DNA sequence: TGTGCCAGCAGACAGAGAACTGAAGCTTTCTTT.